Listed below are T cell receptor beta chains from one sample, sequenced in a study of monozygotic twins with inflammatory bowel disease. Following a re-call of the 5' RACE reads, TCRdb has one entry per CDR3 protein and lacks DNA. The sample's table shows about 380,000 distinct CDR3 sequences. The sequenced sample consisted of blood. The receptors come from a human donor with ulcerative colitis or Crohn's disease, or a healthy co-twin of an affected twin (not recorded which). Both conserved end residues are part of each CDR3. The order of the fields is J gene, V gene, CDR3 protein.

J: TRBJ2-2; V: TRBV5-1; CDR3: CASSPTGLENTGELFF
J: TRBJ2-3; V: TRBV20-1; CDR3: CSARDVVSGGRDTQYF
J: TRBJ2-3; V: TRBV7-3; CDR3: CASSLSGRNTDTQYF
J: TRBJ2-1; V: TRBV5-1; CDR3: CASKLAGGSSYNEQFF
J: TRBJ2-5; V: TRBV7-6; CDR3: CASSLRGKAIQETQYF
J: TRBJ2-1; V: TRBV14; CDR3: CASSRGADNEQFF
J: TRBJ1-4; V: TRBV20-1; CDR3: CSAHGAPGQGYEKLFF
J: TRBJ1-2; V: TRBV12-3/TRBV12-4; CDR3: CASRQQGARGYGYTF
J: TRBJ2-5; V: TRBV5-1; CDR3: CASSPRYGNVQETQYF
J: TRBJ2-7; V: TRBV7-8; CDR3: CASALAASRSYEQYF
J: TRBJ1-2; V: TRBV6-1; CDR3: CASTSPTGRDYGYTF
J: TRBJ2-1; V: TRBV7-3; CDR3: CASSSTGLANNEQFF
J: TRBJ2-1; V: TRBV6-5; CDR3: CASSYGPSIDYNEQFF
J: TRBJ2-1; V: TRBV4-3; CDR3: CASSHLGLAGEQFF
J: TRBJ2-3; V: TRBV7-3; CDR3: CASKVAGSDTQYF
J: TRBJ1-2; V: TRBV7-2; CDR3: CASSTGLEGTF
J: TRBJ2-2; V: TRBV12-3/TRBV12-4; CDR3: CASTYGGGLLNTGELFF
J: TRBJ1-6; V: TRBV5-6; CDR3: CASSVRGIHPNSPLHF
J: TRBJ2-2; V: TRBV28; CDR3: CASRYEQGVGGYGELFF
J: TRBJ2-1; V: TRBV23-1; CDR3: CASSQSGGRINEQFF
J: TRBJ2-7; V: TRBV20-1; CDR3: CSAGGQFRYEQYF
J: TRBJ2-5; V: TRBV5-1; CDR3: CASSSGTGWSETQYF
J: TRBJ1-4; V: TRBV6-6; CDR3: CASRPGIEKLFF
J: TRBJ1-5; V: TRBV7-2; CDR3: CASSAYPGNQPQHF
J: TRBJ2-7; V: TRBV6-2/TRBV6-3; CDR3: CASRLPRDRAYEQYF
J: TRBJ2-7; V: TRBV7-6; CDR3: CASSLSLADYEQYF
J: TRBJ1-2; V: TRBV19; CDR3: CASRSSTAFNYGYTF
J: TRBJ2-3; V: TRBV30; CDR3: CAWSVGQATDTQYF
J: TRBJ1-5; V: TRBV20-1; CDR3: CSARDLRGGQPQHF
J: TRBJ2-4; V: TRBV30; CDR3: CAREGGGAKNIQYF
J: TRBJ2-1; V: TRBV29-1; CDR3: CSTHGIGGGSYNEQFF
J: TRBJ2-7; V: TRBV10-3; CDR3: CAISAGQGRLNEQYF
J: TRBJ1-5; V: TRBV9; CDR3: CASSEGSFTGQPQHF
J: TRBJ2-7; V: TRBV7-3; CDR3: CASSFDSLYEQYF
J: TRBJ2-5; V: TRBV20-1; CDR3: CSAREGLAGGKTQYF
J: TRBJ2-5; V: TRBV20-1; CDR3: CSASIPSGETQYF
J: TRBJ2-1; V: TRBV3-1; CDR3: CASSQAWRALHDEQFF
J: TRBJ2-5; V: TRBV5-1; CDR3: CASSFSGTGQETQYF
J: TRBJ1-1; V: TRBV30; CDR3: CAWSLRGERTEAFF
J: TRBJ1-1; V: TRBV7-9; CDR3: CASSLASGANTEAFF
J: TRBJ2-1; V: TRBV5-4; CDR3: CASSKRPDSEQFF
J: TRBJ1-2; V: TRBV6-1; CDR3: CASTTSPAPANYGYTF
J: TRBJ2-3; V: TRBV6-5; CDR3: CASSYSGLASTDTQYF
J: TRBJ2-4; V: TRBV23-1; CDR3: CASSQSDRAKNIQYF